This T cell receptor beta chain was obtained from a study of type 1 regulatory T cells. Overall study: T-allo10 is an in vitro-generated, Tr1-enriched CD4 T cell product specific for alloantigen.

TCRdb processed the reads anew with MiXCR; each CDR3 protein has one entry. The table shows approximately 72,000 distinct CDR3 sequences, with 50% to 70% occurring only once. Trimming pared 2 bases from V and 6 bases from J, leaving 5 bases between. The CDR3 consists of 11 residues. Germline V gene data show CDR1 as SNHLY and CDR2 as FYNNEI. As regards this clonotype: Its target is not known.

The graft donor-derived T-allo10 cells reportedly recognize host alloantigens, are anergic, and suppress alloantigen-specifically. This receptor was taken from a human donor in good health. V usage is TRBV2 and J usage is TRBJ2-7; D is undetermined. The specimen was cultured T cells, either the whole culture or a sorted T cell fraction (not recorded which). Subset here: Tr1-enriched cell product generated in vitro against host alloantigens. CDR3 sequence reads: CASSEMLEQYF. The CDR3 nucleotides read TGTGCCAGCAGTGAAATGCTCGAGCAGTACTTC.